A single TCR beta chain is shown here with its context. The sample is drawn from a study of radiation and T cells in renal cell carcinoma. Libraries were prepared by immunoSEQ multiplex PCR; TCRdb keeps only in-frame clonotypes and omits some of them. The data contain more than 120,000 clones, approximately 86% of them singletons. Unmatched junction bases numbered 4, after V lost 6 bases and J lost 4 bases. CDR1 MNHNY and CDR2 SVGAGI come from the germline V gene (reference sequence). This CDR3 comprises 13 residues. Described time point: blood 4 weeks post-SBRT, at nephrectomy. Stated treatment: 15 Gy SBRT to primary tumor, nephrectomy 4 weeks later. This renal cell carcinoma was of the clear cell type.

The sequence came from a woman aged 50 to 60 with renal cell carcinoma. The material sequenced was blood, taken from a patient whose treatment included radiotherapy and nephrectomy. The V call is TRBV6-6, the J call TRBJ1-1, with 8 bases lining up with TRBD1. The CDR3 region is CASRKDRGTEAFF. In DNA form, the CDR3 reads TGTGCCAGCAGAAAAGACAGGGGCACTGAAGCTTTCTTT.